Below, 8 T cell receptor beta chains from the same sample are listed, as sequenced in a study of blood T cell repertoires in COVID-19. Here immunoSEQ multiplex PCR was the method, and the copy in TCRdb shows in-frame clones only, minus some. Counted here are 300,000 to 400,000 clones, around 87% occurring once; the ten biggest clones make up 3%. Sequenced material: peripheral blood. The receptor set was obtained from a human donor in a cohort sampled during active COVID-19.

V and J are TRBV5-1 and TRBJ1-5, with D maybe TRBD1 (5 bases). Germline CDR1 and CDR2: SGHRS and YFSETQ. V was cut by 2 bases and J by 2 bases, with 8 bases left in between. CDR3 length: 14 amino acids. CDR3 amino acids: CASSLGVGNQPQHF. The CDR3, as DNA: TGCGCCAGCAGCTTAGGGGTCGGCAATCAGCCCCAGCATTTT.

The CDR3 DNA sequence: TGTGCCAGCAGGGCACGACGGACTAGCGGGCCTTCCTACGAGCAGTACTTC. Protein: CASRARRTSGPSYEQYF. The J gene is TRBJ2-7, the V gene TRBV2; 11 nucleotides align to TRBD2. Germline-derived CDR1 and CDR2 are SNHLY and FYNNEI. The CDR3 is 17 amino acids. V gave up 6 bases and J gave up 1 base; unmatched junction bases: 11. Complete variable domain (other parts from reference TRBV2 and TRBJ2-7): EPEVTQTPSHQVTQMGQEVILRCVPISNHLYFYWYRQILGQKVEFLVSFYNNEISEKSEIFDDQFSVERPDGSNFTLKIRSTKLEDSAMYFCASRARRTSGPSYEQYFGPGTRLTVT.

The genes are TRBV4-2 and TRBJ2-3, with D possibly TRBD2 on 6 matching bases. Germline V gene data show CDR1 as LGHNA and CDR2 as YNFKEQ. The CDR3 is 18 residues long. V lost 3 bases to trimming and J lost 2 bases, with 21 bases between them. Here the CDR3 reads CASSHPDMRGGTTDTQYF. DNA of the CDR3: TGTGCCAGCAGCCACCCGGATATGCGGGGAGGAACCACAGATACGCAGTATTTT.

The chain recombines TRBV11-3 with TRBJ2-3; 7 positions match TRBD1. CDR3 length: 15 amino acids. The germline CDR1 and CDR2 sequences are SGHNT and YENEEA. With 8 bases clipped from V and 0 bases from J, the junction kept 8 bases outside the gene matches. The DNA of the CDR3 is TGTGCCAGCGTACGAACAGGGGCGAGCACAGATACGCAGTATTTT. Translation: CASVRTGASTDTQYF.

V gene TRBV6-5 combines with J gene TRBJ2-2; 12 bases align to TRBD2. Trimming cost V 0 bases and J 8 bases; bases outside gene matches: 1. Germline-derived CDR1 and CDR2 are MNHEY and SVGAGI. CDR3 size: 15 residues. In DNA form, the CDR3 reads TGTGCCAGCAGTTACTCTGGACTAGCGGGGGGGGAGCTGTTTTTT. This sequence encodes CASSYSGLAGGELFF.

This chain links TRBV7-9 with TRBJ1-5, with a tentative D call TRBD1 (5 bases). This CDR3 has 17 amino acids. Germline lookup yields CDR1 SEHNR and CDR2 FQNEAQ (reference sequence). V was cut by 5 bases and J by 6 bases, with 23 bases left in between. CDR3 loop: CASSPGRGSAFGQPQHF. CDR3 coding DNA: TGTGCCAGCAGCCCGGGGCGGGGTTCGGCATTCGGTCAGCCCCAGCATTTT. The variable domain in full, completed from reference TRBV7-9 and TRBJ1-5, reads DTGVSQNPRHKITKRGQNVTFRCDPISEHNRLYWYRQTLGQGPEFLTYFQNEAQLEKSRLLSDRFSAERPKGSFSTLEIQRTEQGDSAMYLCASSPGRGSAFGQPQHFGDGTRLSIL.

The rearrangement links TRBV20-1 to TRBJ2-1; tentatively, D is TRBD2 (5 bases). The CDR3 sequence is 12 residues long. Per germline, CDR1 DFQATT and CDR2 SNEGSKA (reference sequence). The ends were cut back, 3 bases at V and 8 bases at J, with 11 bases in the middle. DNA for the CDR3: TGCAGTGCTAGTCCGGGGATCCATGAGCAGTTCTTC. Its protein product is CSASPGIHEQFF.

This chain links TRBV7-6 with TRBJ2-7, with 10 positions matching TRBD2. Germline CDR1 and CDR2: SGHVS and FNYEAQ. CDR3 length: 15 residues. With 4 bases clipped from V and 6 bases from J, the junction kept 9 bases outside the gene matches. CDR3 nucleotide sequence: TGTGCCAGCAGCTCCGCCGGGACTAGCGTGGGCGAGCAGTACTTC. This encodes CASSSAGTSVGEQYF.